A single sample is the source of the 2 T cell receptor beta chains below, sequenced in a study of blood T cell repertoires in COVID-19. TCRdb's copy holds only in-frame clones and misses some; the assay was immunoSEQ multiplex PCR. The repertoire includes 180,000 or so clones, approximately 78% of them detected once, and roughly 2.8% sits in the top ten. Sequencing was done on a sample of peripheral blood. The origin of the receptors is an elderly woman with active or convalescent COVID-19.

CDR3 protein: CASSSQGSSSLYEQYF. CDR3 DNA: TGTGCCAGCAGCTCCCAGGGATCCTCCTCTCTGTACGAGCAGTACTTC. V and J are TRBV7-9 and TRBJ2-7, with D perhaps TRBD1 (5 bases). The germline V gene encodes CDR1 SEHNR and CDR2 FQNEAQ (reference sequence). CDR3 length equals 16 residues. The V and J ends lost 4 bases and 4 bases respectively, with 20 bases between them.

This chain uses TRBV4-2 with TRBJ1-1, with 7 positions matching TRBD1. This CDR3 comprises 15 residues. Germline assignment: CDR1 LGHNA and CDR2 YNFKEQ. The V gene end was trimmed by 4 bases and the J gene end by 0 bases; junction bases not matched to a gene: 5. The CDR3 DNA sequence: TGTGCCAGCAGCCGGACAGGCAATCTGAACACTGAAGCTTTCTTT. It is translated as CASSRTGNLNTEAFF.